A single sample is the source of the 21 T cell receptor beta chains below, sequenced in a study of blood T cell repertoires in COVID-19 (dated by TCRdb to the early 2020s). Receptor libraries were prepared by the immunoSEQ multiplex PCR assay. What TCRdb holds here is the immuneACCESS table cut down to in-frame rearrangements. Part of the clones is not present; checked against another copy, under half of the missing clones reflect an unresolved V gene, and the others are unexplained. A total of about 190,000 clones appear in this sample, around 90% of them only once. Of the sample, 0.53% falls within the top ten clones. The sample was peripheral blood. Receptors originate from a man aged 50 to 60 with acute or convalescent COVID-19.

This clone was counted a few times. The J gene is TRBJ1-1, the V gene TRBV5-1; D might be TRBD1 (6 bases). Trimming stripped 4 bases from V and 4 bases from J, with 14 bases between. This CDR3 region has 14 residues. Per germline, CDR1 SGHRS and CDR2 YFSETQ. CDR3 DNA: TGCGCCAGCAGCATTCAGGGGAGCTTCACTGAAGCTTTCTTT. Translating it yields CASSIQGSFTEAFF.

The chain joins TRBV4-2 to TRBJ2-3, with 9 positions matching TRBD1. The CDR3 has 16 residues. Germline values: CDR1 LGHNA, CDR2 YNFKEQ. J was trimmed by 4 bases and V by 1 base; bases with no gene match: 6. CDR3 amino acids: CASSQVGQGRSDTQYF. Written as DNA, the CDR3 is TGTGCCAGCAGCCAAGTGGGACAGGGCCGGTCAGATACGCAGTATTTT.

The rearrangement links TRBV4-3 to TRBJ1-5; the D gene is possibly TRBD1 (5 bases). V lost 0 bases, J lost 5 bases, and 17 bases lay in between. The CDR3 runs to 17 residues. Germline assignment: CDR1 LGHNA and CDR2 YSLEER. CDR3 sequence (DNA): TGCGCCAGCAGCCAAGATTTTACAGGCTTAGGGGATCAGCCCCAGCATTTT. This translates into CASSQDFTGLGDQPQHF.

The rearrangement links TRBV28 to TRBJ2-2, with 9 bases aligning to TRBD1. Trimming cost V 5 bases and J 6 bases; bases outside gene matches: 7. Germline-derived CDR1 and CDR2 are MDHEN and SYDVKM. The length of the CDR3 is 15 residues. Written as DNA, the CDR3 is TGTGCCAGCAGTACTCCGGGACAGGGTCCCGGGGAGCTGTTTTTT. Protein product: CASSTPGQGPGELFF.

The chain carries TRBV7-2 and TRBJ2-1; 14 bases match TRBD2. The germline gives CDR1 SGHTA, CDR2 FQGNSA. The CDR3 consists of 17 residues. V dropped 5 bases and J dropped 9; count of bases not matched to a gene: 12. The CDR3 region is CASSPRSSGLAGGEQFF. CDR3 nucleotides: TGTGCCAGCAGCCCGAGGAGTTCAGGACTAGCGGGGGGTGAGCAGTTCTTC.

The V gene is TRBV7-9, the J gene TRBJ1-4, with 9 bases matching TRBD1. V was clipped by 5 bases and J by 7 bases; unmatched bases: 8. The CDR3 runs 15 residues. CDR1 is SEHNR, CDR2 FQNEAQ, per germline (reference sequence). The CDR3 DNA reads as TGTGCCAGCAGCCGTTGGGGACAGGGAGCTGAAAAACTGTTTTTT. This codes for CASSRWGQGAEKLFF.

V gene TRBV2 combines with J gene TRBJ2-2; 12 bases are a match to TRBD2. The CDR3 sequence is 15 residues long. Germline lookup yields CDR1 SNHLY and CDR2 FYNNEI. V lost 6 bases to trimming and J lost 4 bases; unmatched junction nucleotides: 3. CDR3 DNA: TGTGCCAGCAGGGCTAGCGGGAGGGGCACCGGGGAGCTGTTTTTT. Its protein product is CASRASGRGTGELFF.

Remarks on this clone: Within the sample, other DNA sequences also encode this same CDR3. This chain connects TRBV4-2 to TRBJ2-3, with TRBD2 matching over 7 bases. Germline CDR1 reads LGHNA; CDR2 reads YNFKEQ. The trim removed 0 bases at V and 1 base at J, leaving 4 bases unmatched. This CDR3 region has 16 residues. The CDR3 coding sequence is TGTGCCAGCAGCCAAGATTTGGCGGGGGGCACAGATACGCAGTATTTT. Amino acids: CASSQDLAGGTDTQYF.

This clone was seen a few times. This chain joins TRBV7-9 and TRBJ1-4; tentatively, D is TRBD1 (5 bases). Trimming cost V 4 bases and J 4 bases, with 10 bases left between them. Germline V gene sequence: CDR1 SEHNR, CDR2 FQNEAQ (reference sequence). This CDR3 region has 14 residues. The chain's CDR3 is CASSSMGLNEKLFF. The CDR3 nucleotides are TGTGCCAGCAGCTCCATGGGGCTTAATGAAAAACTGTTTTTT. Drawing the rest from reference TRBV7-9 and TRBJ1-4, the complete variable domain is DTGVSQNPRHKITKRGQNVTFRCDPISEHNRLYWYRQTLGQGPEFLTYFQNEAQLEKSRLLSDRFSAERPKGSFSTLEIQRTEQGDSAMYLCASSSMGLNEKLFFGSGTQLSVL.

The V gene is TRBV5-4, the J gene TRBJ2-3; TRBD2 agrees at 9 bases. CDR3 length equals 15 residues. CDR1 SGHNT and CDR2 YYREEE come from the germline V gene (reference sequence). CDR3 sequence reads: CGFETSGTRGDTQYF. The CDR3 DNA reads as TGTGGTTTTGAGACTAGCGGAACAAGGGGAGATACGCAGTATTTT.

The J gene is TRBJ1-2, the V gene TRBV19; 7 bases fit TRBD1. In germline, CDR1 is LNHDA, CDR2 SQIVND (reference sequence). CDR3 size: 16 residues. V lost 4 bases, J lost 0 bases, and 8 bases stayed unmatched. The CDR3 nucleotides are TGTGCCAGTAGTACCCAACCGGGACAGTCTAACTATGGCTACACCTTC. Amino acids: CASSTQPGQSNYGYTF.

The CDR3 here is CASSTWTESDTQYF. The CDR3 nucleotides read TGTGCCAGCTCAACCTGGACAGAATCAGATACGCAGTATTTT. This chain uses TRBV18 with TRBJ2-3; D is possibly TRBD1 (6 bases). Trimming took off 5 bases at V and 4 bases at J, with 13 bases between the two ends. The CDR3 totals 14 residues. Looked up from germline, CDR1 is KGHSH and CDR2 is LQKENI.

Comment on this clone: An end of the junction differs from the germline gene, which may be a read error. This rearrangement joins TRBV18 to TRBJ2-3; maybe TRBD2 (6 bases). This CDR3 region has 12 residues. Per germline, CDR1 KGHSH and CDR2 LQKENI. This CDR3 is CASSQERTPGDF. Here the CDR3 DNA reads TGTGCCAGCTCACAGGAGAGGACCCCGGGGGATTTT. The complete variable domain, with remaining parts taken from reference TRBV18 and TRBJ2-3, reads NAGVMQNPRHLVRRRGQEARLRCSPMKGHSHVYWYRQLPEEGLKFMVYLQKENIIDESGMPKERFSAEFPKEGPSILRIQQVVRGDSAAYFCASSQERTPGDFGPGTRLTVL.

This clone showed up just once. The CDR3 loop is CASRATGMEWCEQYV. CDR3 DNA sequence: TGTGCTAGCAGGGCGACAGGGATGGAGTGGTGCGAGCAGTACGTC. The V and J genes are TRBV7-7 and TRBJ2-7, with 7 bases matching TRBD1. Germline V gene lookup returns CDR1 SSHAT and CDR2 FNYEAQ (reference sequence). The CDR3 is 15 amino acids.

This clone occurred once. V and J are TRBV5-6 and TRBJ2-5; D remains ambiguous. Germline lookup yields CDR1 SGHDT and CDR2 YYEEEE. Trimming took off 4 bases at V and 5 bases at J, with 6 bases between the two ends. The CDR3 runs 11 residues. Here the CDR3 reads CASSARETQYF. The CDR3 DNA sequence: TGTGCCAGCAGCGCTAGGGAGACCCAGTACTTC.

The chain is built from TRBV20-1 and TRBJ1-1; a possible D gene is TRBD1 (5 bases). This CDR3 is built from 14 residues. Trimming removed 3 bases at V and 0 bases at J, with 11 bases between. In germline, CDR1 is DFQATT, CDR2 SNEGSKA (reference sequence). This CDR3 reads CSASKGLLNTEAFF. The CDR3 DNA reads TGCAGTGCTAGTAAGGGGCTTTTGAACACTGAAGCTTTCTTT.

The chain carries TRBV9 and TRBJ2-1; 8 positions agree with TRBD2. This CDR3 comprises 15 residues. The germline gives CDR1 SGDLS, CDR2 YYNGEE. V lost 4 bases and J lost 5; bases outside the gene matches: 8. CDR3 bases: TGTGCCAGCAGCCCCGGGGCGGGAGGCAACAATGAGCAGTTCTTC. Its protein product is CASSPGAGGNNEQFF.

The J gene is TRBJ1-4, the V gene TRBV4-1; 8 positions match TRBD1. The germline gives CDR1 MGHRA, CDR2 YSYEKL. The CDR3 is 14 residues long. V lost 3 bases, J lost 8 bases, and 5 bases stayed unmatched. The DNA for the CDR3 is TGCGCCAGCAGCCAGGACAGGGTATTCGAAAAACTGTTTTTT. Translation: CASSQDRVFEKLFF.

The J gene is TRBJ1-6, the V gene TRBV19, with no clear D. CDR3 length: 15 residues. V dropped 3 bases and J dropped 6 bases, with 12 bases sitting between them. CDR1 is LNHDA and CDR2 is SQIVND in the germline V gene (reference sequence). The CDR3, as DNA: TGTGCCAGTAGTATTTTTAGAGGGCTTAATTCACCCCTCCACTTT. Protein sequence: CASSIFRGLNSPLHF.

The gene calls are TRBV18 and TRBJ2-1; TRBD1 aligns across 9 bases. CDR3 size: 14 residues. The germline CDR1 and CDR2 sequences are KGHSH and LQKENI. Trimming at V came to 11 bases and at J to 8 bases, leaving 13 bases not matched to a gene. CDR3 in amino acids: CAGTVGTGPYEQFF. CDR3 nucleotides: TGTGCCGGCACGGTAGGGACAGGGCCTTATGAGCAGTTCTTC.

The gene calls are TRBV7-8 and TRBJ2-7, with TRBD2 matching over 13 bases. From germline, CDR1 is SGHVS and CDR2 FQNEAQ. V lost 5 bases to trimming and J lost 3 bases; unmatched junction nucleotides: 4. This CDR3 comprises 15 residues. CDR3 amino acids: CASSLGLAGIYEQYF. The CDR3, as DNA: TGTGCCAGCAGCCTGGGACTAGCGGGGATCTACGAGCAGTACTTC. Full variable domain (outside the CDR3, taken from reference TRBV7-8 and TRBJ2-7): GAGVSQSPRYKVAKRGQDVALRCDPISGHVSLFWYQQALGQGPEFLTYFQNEAQLDKSGLPSDRFFAERPEGSVSTLKIQRTQQEDSAVYLCASSLGLAGIYEQYFGPGTRLTVT.